This TCR beta chain was identified in a study of CD8+ T cells in alopecia areata. Study summary: Patients remained on tofacitinib for 6 to 18 months and then went 6 months without it. General study findings and limits: Normal scalp showed lower clonality than lesional scalp, especially alopecia totalis/universalis.

As for this clone: Its antigen is currently unknown.

Peripheral blood samples and lesional scalp punch biopsies were obtained from alopecia areata patients. Separation by sorting yielded CD4+ and CD8+ T cells from PBMCs. Once RNA had been extracted, it was reverse transcribed into cDNA to act as the sequencing template. Sequencing used immunoSEQ multiplex PCR; TCRdb keeps in-frame clones, though not all of them. The sample comprises some 170,000 clones, 65% to 75% of which are singletons, and more than 9.5% rests with the top ten. The clonotype originates from a human donor with alopecia areata. The sequencing here drew on CD8+ T cells sorted from blood, taken at week 0.

The CDR3 reads CASSVQGAPTLEQFF. As DNA, the CDR3 is TGTGCCAGTAGTGTTCAGGGCGCCCCTACGCTGGAGCAGTTCTTC. The V and J genes are TRBV19 and TRBJ2-1, with D maybe TRBD1 (5 bases). The CDR3 has 15 amino acids. V shed 5 bases and J shed 10 bases, with 21 bases lying between them. Germline assignment: CDR1 LNHDA and CDR2 SQIVND (reference sequence).